Below, one T cell receptor (beta chain) is given with its context. Its matching antigen is unknown. Trimming pared 0 bases from V and 1 base from J, leaving 12 bases between. CDR1 and CDR2 (germline): ENHRY, SYGVKD. The CDR3 contains 16 residues. These data come from a study of Ad26.COV2.S vaccination and SARS-CoV-2 variants. Study as a whole: Recipients of Ad26.COV2.S got it intramuscularly, once or twice 56 days apart.

Data came from immunoSEQ multiplex PCR; TCRdb stores just in-frame clones and leaves some out. The table records approximately 280,000 clones, about 90% of them present only once. The treatment denotes: about 20 received Ad26.COV2.S at low or high dose, single or two shots; several received placebo; per-sample allocation not given. Samples were taken on day 63 after the first vaccine or placebo injection. Donor was an adult aged 18-55 years in Boston. Notes on the study in general: Analyses that measured TCR breadth and depth may have underestimated total T cell responses.

This chain connects TRBV10-3 to TRBJ2-5; D may be TRBD1 (5 bases). Sequencing used peripheral blood, obtained in a trial of Ad26.COV2.S vaccine versus placebo. The sequence came from a person between 18 and 65 years old who received the Ad26.COV2.S COVID-19 vaccine or a placebo. The CDR3 reads CAISESMLGLQETQYF. In DNA, the CDR3 is TGTGCCATCAGTGAGTCGATGCTGGGGCTCCAAGAGACCCAGTACTTC.